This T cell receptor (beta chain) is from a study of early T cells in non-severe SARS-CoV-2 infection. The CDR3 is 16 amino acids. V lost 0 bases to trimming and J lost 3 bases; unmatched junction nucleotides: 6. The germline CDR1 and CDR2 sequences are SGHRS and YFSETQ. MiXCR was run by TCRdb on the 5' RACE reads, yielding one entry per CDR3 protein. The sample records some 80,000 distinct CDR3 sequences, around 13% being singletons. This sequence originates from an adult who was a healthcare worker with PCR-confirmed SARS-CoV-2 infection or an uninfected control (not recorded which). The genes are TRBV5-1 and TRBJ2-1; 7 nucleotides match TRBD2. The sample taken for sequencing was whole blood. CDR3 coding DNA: TGCGCCAGCAGCTTGGATCCTAGCGGTAGCTACAATGAGCAGTTCTTC. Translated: CASSLDPSGSYNEQFF.